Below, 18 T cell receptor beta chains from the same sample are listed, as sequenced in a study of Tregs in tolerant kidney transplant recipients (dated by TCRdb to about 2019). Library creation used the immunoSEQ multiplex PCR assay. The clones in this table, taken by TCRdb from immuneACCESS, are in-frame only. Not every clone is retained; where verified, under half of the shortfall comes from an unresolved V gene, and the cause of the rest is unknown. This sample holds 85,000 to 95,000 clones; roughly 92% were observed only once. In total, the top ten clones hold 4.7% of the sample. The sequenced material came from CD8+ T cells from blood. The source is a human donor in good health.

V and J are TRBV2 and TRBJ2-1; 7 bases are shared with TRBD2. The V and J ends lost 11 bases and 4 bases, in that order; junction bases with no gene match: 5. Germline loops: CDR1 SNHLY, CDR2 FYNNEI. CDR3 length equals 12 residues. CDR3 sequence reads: CACLGGYNEQFF. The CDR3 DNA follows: TGTGCCTGCCTGGGGGGGTACAATGAGCAGTTCTTC.

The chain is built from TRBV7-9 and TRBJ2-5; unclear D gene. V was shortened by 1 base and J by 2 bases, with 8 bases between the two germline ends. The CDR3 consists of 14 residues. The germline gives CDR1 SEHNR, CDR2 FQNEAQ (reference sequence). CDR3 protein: CASSLDYGQETQYF. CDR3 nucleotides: TGTGCCAGCAGCTTAGATTACGGACAAGAGACCCAGTACTTC.

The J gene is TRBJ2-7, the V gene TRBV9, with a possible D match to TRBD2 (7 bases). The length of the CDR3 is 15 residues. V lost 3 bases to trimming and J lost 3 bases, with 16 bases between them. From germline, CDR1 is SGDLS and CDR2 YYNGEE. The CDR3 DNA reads TGTGCCAGCAGCGGAAGGGGGGGACAAGGCTACGAGCAGTACTTC. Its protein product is CASSGRGGQGYEQYF.

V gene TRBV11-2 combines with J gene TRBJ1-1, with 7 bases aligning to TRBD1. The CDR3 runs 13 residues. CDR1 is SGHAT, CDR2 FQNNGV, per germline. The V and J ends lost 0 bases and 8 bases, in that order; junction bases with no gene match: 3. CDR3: CASSLERGPEAFF. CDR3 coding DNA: TGTGCCAGCAGCTTAGAGAGGGGGCCCGAAGCTTTCTTT. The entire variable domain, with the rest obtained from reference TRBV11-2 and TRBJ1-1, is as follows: EAGVAQSPRYKIIEKRQSVAFWCNPISGHATLYWYQQILGQGPKLLIQFQNNGVVDDSQLPKDRFSAERLKGVDSTLKIQPAKLEDSAVYLCASSLERGPEAFFGQGTRLTVV.

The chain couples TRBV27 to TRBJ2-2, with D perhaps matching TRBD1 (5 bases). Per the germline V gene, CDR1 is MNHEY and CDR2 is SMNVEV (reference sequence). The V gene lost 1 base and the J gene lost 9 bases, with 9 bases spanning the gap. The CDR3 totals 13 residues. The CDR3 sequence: CASSLYPGWELFF. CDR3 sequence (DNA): TGTGCCAGCAGTTTATATCCAGGGTGGGAGCTGTTTTTT.

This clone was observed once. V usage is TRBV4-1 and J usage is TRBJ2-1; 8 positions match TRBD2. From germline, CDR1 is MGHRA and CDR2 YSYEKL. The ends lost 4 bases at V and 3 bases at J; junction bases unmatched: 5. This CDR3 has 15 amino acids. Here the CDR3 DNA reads TGCGCCAGCAGCCTACTAGCGGACCTCTACAATGAGCAGTTCTTC. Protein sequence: CASSLLADLYNEQFF.

DNA of the CDR3: TGCGCCAGCAGCCAAGAGAGACACCTCTACGAGCAGTACTTC. Amino acids: CASSQERHLYEQYF. The chain is built from TRBV4-1 and TRBJ2-7; D remains unclear. Germline V CDR1 and CDR2: MGHRA, YSYEKL. The CDR3 length is 14 residues. V was pared by 0 bases and J by 3 bases, with 9 bases between.

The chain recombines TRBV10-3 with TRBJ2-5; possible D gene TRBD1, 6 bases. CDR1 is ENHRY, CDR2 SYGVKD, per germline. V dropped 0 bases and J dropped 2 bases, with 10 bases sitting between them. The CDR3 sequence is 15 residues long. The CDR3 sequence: CAISESAGDQETQYF. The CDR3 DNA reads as TGTGCCATCAGTGAGTCGGCAGGGGATCAAGAGACCCAGTACTTC.

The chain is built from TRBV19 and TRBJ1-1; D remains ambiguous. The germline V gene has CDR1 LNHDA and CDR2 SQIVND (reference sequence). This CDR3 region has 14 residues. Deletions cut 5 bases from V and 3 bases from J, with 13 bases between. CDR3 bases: TGTGCCAGTAGTCCGGGCCCCGGGGACACTGAAGCTTTCTTT. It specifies CASSPGPGDTEAFF.

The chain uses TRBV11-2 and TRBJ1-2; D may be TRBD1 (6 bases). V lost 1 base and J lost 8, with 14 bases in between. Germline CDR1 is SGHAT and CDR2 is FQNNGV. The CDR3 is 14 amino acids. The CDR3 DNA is TGTGCCAGCAGCTTAGGGGACACCCCCGGCGGCTACACCTTC. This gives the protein CASSLGDTPGGYTF.

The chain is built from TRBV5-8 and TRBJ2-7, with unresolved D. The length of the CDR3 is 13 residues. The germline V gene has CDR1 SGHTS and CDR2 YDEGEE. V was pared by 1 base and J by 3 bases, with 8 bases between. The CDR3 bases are TGTGCCAGCAGCTTGTGGGGTATCTACGAGCAGTACTTC. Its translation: CASSLWGIYEQYF.

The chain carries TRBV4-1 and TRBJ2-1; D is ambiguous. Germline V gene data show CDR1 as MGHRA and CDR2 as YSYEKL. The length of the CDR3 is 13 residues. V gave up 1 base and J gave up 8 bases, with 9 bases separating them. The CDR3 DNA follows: TGCGCCAGCAGCCAAGGGTTAGGCGATGAGCAGTTCTTC. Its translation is CASSQGLGDEQFF.

CDR3 region: CASSVYDEGSGELFF. The CDR3, as DNA: TGTGCCAGCAGCGTATACGACGAGGGTTCCGGGGAGCTGTTTTTT. The rearrangement joins TRBV9 to TRBJ2-2; maybe TRBD2 (5 bases). The CDR3 totals 15 residues. V was cut by 1 base and J by 6 bases, with 13 bases left in between. The germline V gene has CDR1 SGDLS and CDR2 YYNGEE.

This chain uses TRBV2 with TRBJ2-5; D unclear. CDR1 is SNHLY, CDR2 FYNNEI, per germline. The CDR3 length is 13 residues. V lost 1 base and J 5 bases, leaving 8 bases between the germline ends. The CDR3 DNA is TGTGCCAGCAGTGAAGAGGGTTGGGAGACCCAGTACTTC. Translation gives CASSEEGWETQYF.

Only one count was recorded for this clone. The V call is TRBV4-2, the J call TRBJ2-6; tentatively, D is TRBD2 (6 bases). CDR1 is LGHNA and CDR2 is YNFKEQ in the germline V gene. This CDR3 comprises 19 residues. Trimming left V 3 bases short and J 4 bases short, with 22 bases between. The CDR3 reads CASSHSVPLGGSGANVLTF. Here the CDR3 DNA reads TGTGCCAGCAGCCACTCGGTGCCTCTCGGGGGATCAGGGGCCAACGTCCTGACTTTC.

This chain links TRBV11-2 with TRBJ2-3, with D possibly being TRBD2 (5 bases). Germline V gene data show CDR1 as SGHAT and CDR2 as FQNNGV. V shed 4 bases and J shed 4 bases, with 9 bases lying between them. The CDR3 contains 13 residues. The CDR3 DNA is TGTGCCAGCAGCTCCTGGAGGTCAGATACGCAGTATTTT. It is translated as CASSSWRSDTQYF.

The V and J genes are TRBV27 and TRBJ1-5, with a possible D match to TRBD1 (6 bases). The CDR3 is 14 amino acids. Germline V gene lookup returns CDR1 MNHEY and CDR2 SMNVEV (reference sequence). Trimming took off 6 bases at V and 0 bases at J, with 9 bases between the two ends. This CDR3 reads CASSYRASNQPQHF. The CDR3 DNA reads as TGTGCCAGCAGCTACAGGGCTAGCAATCAGCCCCAGCATTTT.

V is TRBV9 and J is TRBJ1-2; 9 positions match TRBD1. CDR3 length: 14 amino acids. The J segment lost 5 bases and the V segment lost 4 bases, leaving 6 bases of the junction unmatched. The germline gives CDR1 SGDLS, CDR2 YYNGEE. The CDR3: CASSSRDRVYGYTF. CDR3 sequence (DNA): TGTGCCAGCAGCTCCCGGGACAGGGTGTATGGCTACACCTTC.